Listed below are T cell receptor beta chains from one sample, sequenced in a study of T-cell reconstitution after alpha-beta-depleted transplantation in children. TCRdb re-derived calls from the PCR reads in MiXCR, one entry per CDR3 protein. The profile covers under 750,000 distinct CDR3 sequences, with under 25% appearing a single time and 11% to 15% taken by the ten largest. The specimen was PBMCs, mostly from graft donor cells, collected 360 days after TCRalphabeta/CD19-depleted stem cell transplant. All receptors come from a boy under two years old who had a stem cell transplant for acute myeloid leukemia, so the T cells may come from the graft donor. The CDR3 runs from the conserved cysteine through the conserved F or W. D genes are given only for firm matches. Where a row states a size, it is once, few, many or the class of an expanded clone; other rows omit it.

j_gene	abundance	v_gene	d_gene	CDR3aa	CDR3nt
TRBJ2-7	many	TRBV29-1	.	CSVGGRVHEQYF	TGCAGCGTTGGGGGCAGGGTCCACGAGCAGTACTTC
TRBJ1-1	few	TRBV12-3/TRBV12-4	.	CASSTLTAENTEAFF	TGTGCCAGCAGCACTTTGACAGCTGAGAACACTGAAGCTTTCTTT
TRBJ2-2	many	TRBV4-3	.	CASSQRGPGELFF	TGCGCCAGCAGCCAAAGAGGCCCCGGGGAGCTGTTTTTT
TRBJ1-6	.	TRBV20-1	.	CSARDRRGSSYNSPLHF	TGCAGTGCTAGAGATCGGAGGGGGAGCTCCTATAATTCACCCCTCCACTTT
TRBJ1-6	.	TRBV3-1	.	CASSQVKTLNSPLHF	TGTGCCAGCAGCCAAGTAAAGACACTGAATTCACCCCTCCACTTT
TRBJ2-7	many	TRBV20-1	TRBD1	CSAKDRSSYEQYF	TGCAGTGCTAAGGACAGGTCCTCCTACGAGCAGTACTTC
TRBJ1-2	.	TRBV12-3/TRBV12-4	TRBD1	CASSRNRDRVAYGYTF	TGTGCCAGCAGTCGAAACCGGGACAGGGTGGCCTATGGCTACACCTTC
TRBJ1-6	.	TRBV12-3/TRBV12-4	TRBD1	CASSLTTGNSPLHF	TGTGCCAGCAGTTTAACGACAGGGAATTCACCCCTCCACTTT
TRBJ2-7	.	TRBV7-2	.	CASSHARNEQYF	TGTGCCAGCAGCCATGCACGGAACGAGCAGTACTTC
TRBJ1-1	many	TRBV20-1	.	CSASRDPNTEAFF	TGCAGTGCTAGCAGGGATCCGAACACTGAAGCTTTCTTT
TRBJ2-1	.	TRBV20-1	.	CSARGPGSRYNEQFF	TGCAGTGCTAGGGGACCGGGATCCCGTTACAATGAGCAGTTCTTC
TRBJ2-5	many	TRBV20-1	.	CSVPRAETQYF	TGCAGTGTCCCCCGCGCGGAGACCCAGTACTTC
TRBJ1-1	.	TRBV4-2	.	CASSLHSRGLWNTEAFF	TGTGCCAGCAGCCTTCATTCTAGGGGATTATGGAACACTGAAGCTTTCTTT
TRBJ1-2	.	TRBV29-1	.	CSVARPGRTGYTF	TGCAGCGTGGCTCGGCCCGGGAGGACTGGCTACACCTTC
TRBJ2-3	.	TRBV12-3/TRBV12-4	.	CASRGPSIAQDTQYF	TGTGCCAGCAGGGGGCCCAGCATAGCGCAAGATACGCAGTATTTT
TRBJ1-1	.	TRBV29-1	.	CSVATVLNTEAFF	TGCAGCGTTGCGACAGTACTAAACACTGAAGCTTTCTTT
TRBJ2-1	many	TRBV20-1	.	CSGDNEQFF	TGCAGTGGGGACAATGAGCAGTTCTTC
TRBJ1-1	many	TRBV20-1	TRBD1	CSAATGTGVGNTEAFF	TGCAGTGCTGCCACCGGGACAGGGGTTGGCAACACTGAAGCTTTCTTT
TRBJ2-1	.	TRBV20-1	TRBD2	CSAALHGGANEQFF	TGCAGTGCTGCATTACACGGGGGGGCCAATGAGCAGTTCTTC
TRBJ2-3	many	TRBV20-1	.	CSARGGSTDTQYF	TGCAGTGCTAGAGGGGGAAGCACAGATACGCAGTATTTT
TRBJ2-3	.	TRBV4-3	TRBD2	CASSQEGLAGYTQYF	TGCGCCAGCAGCCAAGAAGGACTAGCGGGATATACGCAGTATTTT
TRBJ2-4	.	TRBV5-6	.	CASSFLVAKNIQYF	TGTGCCAGCAGCTTTCTGGTAGCCAAAAACATTCAGTACTTC
TRBJ2-1	many	TRBV6-2/TRBV6-3	.	CASSYLGSGGRFNEQFF	TGTGCCAGCAGTTACTTAGGCTCTGGGGGGCGTTTTAATGAGCAGTTCTTC
TRBJ2-1	many	TRBV20-1	.	CSARGVRFVYNEQFF	TGCAGTGCTAGAGGAGTTCGGTTCGTTTACAATGAGCAGTTCTTC
TRBJ2-1	.	TRBV7-2	.	CASSAQASVSYNEQFF	TGTGCCAGCAGCGCCCAAGCTAGCGTCTCCTACAATGAGCAGTTCTTC
TRBJ2-7	.	TRBV25-1	.	CASSLDSNTYEQYF	TGTGCCAGCAGTCTAGACTCGAACACCTACGAGCAGTACTTC
TRBJ2-2	.	TRBV20-1	.	CSARNRATGELFF	TGCAGTGCTAGGAACAGGGCCACCGGGGAGCTGTTTTTT
TRBJ2-5	.	TRBV6-1	.	CASSPESGGTQETQYF	TGTGCCAGCAGTCCGGAAAGTGGGGGGACACAAGAGACCCAGTACTTC
TRBJ2-1	once	TRBV27	.	CASSLGIRNEQFF	TGTGCCAGCAGTTTGGGGATCCGCAATGAGCAGTTCTTC
TRBJ2-3	few	TRBV6-1	.	CASSRTADPTDTQYF	TGTGCCAGCAGTAGGACAGCCGACCCCACAGATACGCAGTATTTT
TRBJ2-5	few	TRBV20-1	TRBD2	CSAREPGTSMETQYF	TGCAGTGCTAGAGAACCCGGGACTAGCATGGAGACCCAGTACTTC
TRBJ1-1	many	TRBV13	.	CASSPGEKMNTEAFF	TGTGCCAGCAGCCCCGGGGAGAAAATGAACACTGAAGCTTTCTTT
TRBJ2-7	few	TRBV21-1	.	CASSPQWGSYEQYF	TGTGCCAGCAGCCCCCAGTGGGGGTCCTACGAGCAGTACTTC
TRBJ2-3	once	TRBV7-2	.	CASSRYGDTQYF	TGTGCCAGCAGCCGGTATGGGGATACGCAGTATTTT
TRBJ2-3	few	TRBV29-1	.	CSVALGITDTQYF	TGCAGCGTTGCCCTGGGGATCACAGATACGCAGTATTTT
TRBJ2-1	few	TRBV9	TRBD2	CASSGFSGGDNEQFF	TGTGCCAGCAGCGGATTTAGCGGGGGGGACAATGAGCAGTTCTTC
TRBJ2-3	few	TRBV12-3/TRBV12-4	TRBD2	CASSSHSGAYTDTQYF	TGTGCCAGCAGTTCCCATAGCGGGGCTTACACAGATACGCAGTATTTT
TRBJ1-5	.	TRBV15	.	CATSSVPPGNQPQHF	TGTGCCACCAGCAGCGTCCCCCCAGGGAATCAGCCCCAGCATTTT
TRBJ2-3	few	TRBV12-3/TRBV12-4	.	CASRTQVGADTQYF	TGTGCCAGCAGGACCCAGGTGGGGGCAGATACGCAGTATTTT
TRBJ2-1	.	TRBV27	TRBD1	CASSTTGVEQFF	TGTGCCAGCAGTACAACAGGGGTAGAGCAGTTCTTC
TRBJ1-4	.	TRBV4-1	.	CASSQEGAGDEKLFF	TGCGCCAGCAGCCAAGAGGGGGCTGGGGATGAAAAACTGTTTTTT
TRBJ2-5	.	TRBV25-1	.	CASSESDSQETQYF	TGTGCCAGCAGTGAATCAGACAGTCAAGAGACCCAGTACTTC
TRBJ1-5	many	TRBV28	.	CASSPTNGLNQPQHF	TGTGCCAGCAGTCCGACGAACGGGCTCAATCAGCCCCAGCATTTT
TRBJ2-7	many	TRBV20-1	TRBD1	CSAGGQGAQEQYF	TGCAGTGCTGGAGGACAGGGGGCGCAGGAGCAGTACTTC
TRBJ2-3	many	TRBV7-2	TRBD2	CASSSNHGGAQDTQYF	TGTGCCAGCAGCTCCAACCACGGGGGGGCCCAAGATACGCAGTATTTT
TRBJ2-1	many	TRBV5-1	TRBD2	CASNQIWASGGGEQFF	TGCGCCAGCAACCAAATCTGGGCTAGCGGGGGGGGTGAGCAGTTCTTC
TRBJ2-7	.	TRBV24-1	TRBD1	CATSDLASQGSYEQYF	TGTGCCACCAGTGATTTGGCCTCACAGGGGTCCTACGAGCAGTACTTC
TRBJ1-1	few	TRBV5-1	.	CASSLQENLGTEAFF	TGCGCCAGCAGCCTACAAGAAAACCTAGGCACTGAAGCTTTCTTT
TRBJ1-2	many	TRBV25-1	.	CASSPDMGGYTF	TGTGCCAGCAGTCCAGACATGGGTGGCTACACCTTC
TRBJ1-6	many	TRBV5-1	.	CASSLGTEKGSPLHF	TGCGCCAGCAGCTTGGGAACAGAGAAGGGCTCACCCCTCCACTTT
TRBJ1-5	few	TRBV20-1	TRBD1	CSARNPQGAYQPQHF	TGCAGTGCTAGAAACCCGCAGGGGGCGTATCAGCCCCAGCATTTT
TRBJ2-1	.	TRBV5-1	TRBD2	CASRTTSGGHPNEQFF	TGCGCCAGCAGGACAACTAGCGGGGGACACCCCAATGAGCAGTTCTTC